Each of the 26 T cell receptor beta chains below was sequenced from the same sample in a study of cytomegalovirus exposure and HLA in healthy donors. PCR was performed using 60 Vbeta and 13 Jbeta primers. The data were produced by immunoSEQ multiplex PCR, yet TCRdb's version contains in-frame clones alone and is incomplete. The sample consists of 60,000 to 70,000 clones, just over 65% of them appearing once. The specimen was PBMCs. Receptor source: a woman younger than 45 in good health and CMV-seronegative.

This chain connects TRBV6-6 to TRBJ2-5, with 8 bases fitting TRBD2. Germline CDR1 reads MNHNY; CDR2 reads SVGAGI (reference sequence). V shed 2 bases, J shed 0 bases, and the junction held 2 bases outside the gene matches. The CDR3 is made up of 15 amino acids. In DNA, the CDR3 is TGTGCCAGCAGTTACCTTAGCGGGGACCAAGAGACCCAGTACTTC. Encoded protein: CASSYLSGDQETQYF.

The V gene is TRBV7-3, the J gene TRBJ2-6; no reliable D call. CDR1 is SGHTA, CDR2 FQGTGA, per germline. V gave up 3 bases and J gave up 1 base, with 7 bases separating them. The CDR3 loop spans 15 amino acids. The CDR3 here is CASSFYESGANVLTF. The CDR3 nucleotides read TGTGCCAGCAGCTTTTATGAGTCTGGGGCCAACGTCCTGACTTTC.

V usage is TRBV6-5 and J usage is TRBJ2-7; 11 bases agree with TRBD2. The closer fit of TRBJ2-1 to the DNA end suggests the J call may be wrong. CDR3 length: 13 residues. The germline CDR1 and CDR2 sequences are MNHEY and SVGAGI. Here the CDR3 reads CASRELAGGEQFF. In nucleotides, the CDR3 is TGTGCCAGCAGGGAGCTAGCGGGGGGCGAGCAGTTCTTC.

Only a few counts were recorded for this clone. The chain joins TRBV7-2 to TRBJ2-5; D uncertain. V gave up 4 bases and J gave up 2 bases, with 14 bases separating them. Germline lookup yields CDR1 SGHTA and CDR2 FQGNSA. This CDR3 contains 15 residues. CDR3 sequence (DNA): TGTGCCAGCAGCTCCTACCGAGGCAGACAAGAGACCCAGTACTTC. This codes for CASSSYRGRQETQYF.

The chain employs TRBV25-1 and TRBJ1-4; D may be TRBD1 (5 bases). Trimming took 11 bases from V and 4 from J, leaving 14 bases between them. The germline gives CDR1 MGHDK, CDR2 SYGVNS. This CDR3 comprises 13 residues. The CDR3 spells CAGRGHGNEKLFF. The CDR3 DNA reads as TGTGCCGGACGAGGACACGGTAATGAAAAACTGTTTTTT. Full variable domain (rest looked up from reference TRBV25-1 and TRBJ1-4): EADIYQTPRYLVIGTGKKITLECSQTMGHDKMYWYQQDPGMELHLIHYSYGVNSTEKGDLSSESTVSRIRTEHFPLTLESARPSHTSQYLCAGRGHGNEKLFFGSGTQLSVL.

This clone was seen only a few times. V and J are TRBV6-4 and TRBJ2-1, with 11 positions matching TRBD2. The germline CDR1 and CDR2 sequences are MRHNA and SNTAGT. There are 15 residues in the CDR3. With V trimmed by 0 bases and J by 8 bases, 3 bases remained unmatched. CDR3 in amino acids: CASSDSSGGGDEQFF. Here the CDR3 DNA reads TGTGCCAGCAGTGACTCTAGCGGGGGGGGTGATGAGCAGTTCTTC.

This chain uses TRBV2 with TRBJ2-2, with 12 bases identical to TRBD2. Germline trimming cut 0 bases from V and 4 bases from J; bases unmatched to any gene: 0. In germline, CDR1 is SNHLY, CDR2 FYNNEI. CDR3 length equals 16 residues. Here the CDR3 DNA reads TGTGCCAGCAGTGAAGCGGGACTAGCGGGCACCGGGGAGCTGTTTTTT. Translating gives CASSEAGLAGTGELFF.

This clone was seen only a few times. The chain recombines TRBV4-3 with TRBJ1-1, with TRBD1 identical over 7 bases. This CDR3 is 16 amino acids long. Looked up from germline, CDR1 is LGHNA and CDR2 is YSLEER. V lost 0 bases to trimming and J lost 11 bases; unmatched junction nucleotides: 15. DNA for the CDR3: TGCGCCAGCAGCCAAGATATGTCGGAAACAGGGGTGAAGGCTTTCTTT. Translated: CASSQDMSETGVKAFF.

The chain carries TRBV5-6 and TRBJ1-2, with TRBD1 matching over 8 bases. V was pared by 3 bases and J by 0 bases, with 4 bases of the junction left unmatched. Germline CDR1 is SGHDT and CDR2 is YYEEEE. The CDR3 is made up of 15 amino acids. The CDR3 DNA follows: TGTGCCAGCAGCTATGAGGACAGGGCTAACTATGGCTACACCTTC. Protein sequence: CASSYEDRANYGYTF.

The sample holds a few counts of this clone. This chain connects TRBV6-1 to TRBJ1-2; TRBD1 aligns across 9 bases. The CDR3 spans 12 residues. CDR1 MNHNS and CDR2 SASEGT come from the germline V gene. The J segment lost 4 bases and the V segment lost 10 bases, leaving 4 bases of the junction unmatched. CDR3 coding DNA: TGTGCCACCGAACAGGGGGCCTATGGCTACACCTTC. Translation gives CATEQGAYGYTF.

The chain links TRBV29-1 to TRBJ1-2; TRBD1 might be the D (5 bases). V was pared by 4 bases and J by 5 bases, with 14 bases between. The CDR3 is 13 residues long. Germline assignment: CDR1 SQVTM and CDR2 ANQGSEA. The CDR3 is CSVVGRDGYGYTF. The CDR3 DNA reads as TGCAGCGTTGTCGGCAGGGATGGGTATGGCTACACCTTC.

This chain connects TRBV7-2 to TRBJ2-5, with TRBD1 matching over 7 bases. The germline V gene encodes CDR1 SGHTA and CDR2 FQGNSA. There are 15 residues in the CDR3. V dropped 2 bases and J dropped 2; count of bases not matched to a gene: 5. DNA for the CDR3: TGTGCCAGCAGCTTACTTTGGGGACAGCAAGAGACCCAGTACTTC. This translates into CASSLLWGQQETQYF.

This clone has more than one count but fewer than ten. CDR3 residues: CASSMRDRVTEAFF. CDR3 DNA: TGTGCCAGTAGTATGAGGGACAGGGTCACTGAAGCTTTCTTT. The V gene is TRBV19, the J gene TRBJ1-1; 9 nucleotides match TRBD1. CDR3 length equals 14 residues. V shed 3 bases and J 4 bases; nucleotides not matched to a gene: 3. In germline, CDR1 is LNHDA, CDR2 SQIVND (reference sequence). Full variable domain (missing parts from reference TRBV19 and TRBJ1-1): DGGITQSPKYLFRKEGQNVTLSCEQNLNHDAMYWYRQDPGQGLRLIYYSQIVNDFQKGDIAEGYSVSREKKESFPLTVTSAQKNPTAFYLCASSMRDRVTEAFFGQGTRLTVV.

This rearrangement joins TRBV2 to TRBJ1-5, with 9 bases matching TRBD1. The CDR3 sequence is 14 residues long. V lost 5 bases and J lost 6; bases outside the gene matches: 5. Germline assignment: CDR1 SNHLY and CDR2 FYNNEI. In nucleotides, the CDR3 is TGTGCCAGCAGTCTCCGACAGGGGGGTCAGCCCCAGCATTTT. This sequence encodes CASSLRQGGQPQHF.

The gene calls are TRBV2 and TRBJ2-1; D gene unclear. V was pared by 5 bases and J by 4 bases, with 9 bases between. The CDR3 spans 13 residues. Germline CDR1 SNHLY, CDR2 FYNNEI. The CDR3 spells CASSLSQYNEQFF. DNA of the CDR3: TGTGCCAGCAGTTTGTCACAATACAATGAGCAGTTCTTC.

The rearrangement links TRBV7-8 to TRBJ2-1; D perhaps matches TRBD2 (5 bases). The CDR3 loop spans 14 amino acids. V lost 7 bases and J lost 5, with 15 bases in between. Germline lookup yields CDR1 SGHVS and CDR2 FQNEAQ. The CDR3 nucleotides read TGTGCCAGCACCGAGGGAAATAGAAACAATGAGCAGTTCTTC. Translation: CASTEGNRNNEQFF.

The gene calls are TRBV6-1 and TRBJ2-7; TRBD1 agrees at 7 bases. Germline CDR1 reads MNHNS; CDR2 reads SASEGT. The CDR3 has 15 amino acids. Trimming cost V 5 bases and J 3 bases; bases outside gene matches: 10. The CDR3 DNA follows: TGTGCCAGCAGTACCCCCCAGGGGGTGGGCTACGAGCAGTACTTC. Amino acid sequence: CASSTPQGVGYEQYF.

By share, this clone counts as medium-sized. The rearrangement uses TRBV5-6 and TRBJ2-1, with 8 nucleotides matching TRBD1. CDR3 size: 17 residues. V lost 4 bases and J lost 3; bases outside the gene matches: 12. The V gene's germline CDR1 is SGHDT and CDR2 YYEEEE. CDR3 in amino acids: CASSPKVGQVNYNEQFF. CDR3 sequence (DNA): TGTGCCAGCAGCCCCAAAGTGGGACAGGTGAACTACAATGAGCAGTTCTTC.

A single count supports this clone. The chain joins TRBV29-1 to TRBJ2-1; D is uncertain. Trimming removed 8 bases from V and 8 bases from J, with 16 bases in between. Germline V CDR1 and CDR2: SQVTM, ANQGSEA. The CDR3 length is 12 residues. The CDR3 DNA reads TGCAGCTCGCGGCAGATTTATGATGAGCAGTTCTTC. Its translation is CSSRQIYDEQFF.

This clone was picked up one time. V gene TRBV10-3 combines with J gene TRBJ2-7; 10 bases align to TRBD1. This CDR3 has 14 residues. V lost 4 bases and J lost 0; bases outside the gene matches: 0. The V gene's germline CDR1 is ENHRY and CDR2 SYGVKD. The CDR3 protein is CAISGTGGSYEQYF. CDR3 nucleotides: TGTGCCATCAGTGGGACAGGGGGCTCCTACGAGCAGTACTTC.

The chain uses TRBV6-6 and TRBJ2-2, with D uncertain. The CDR3 contains 11 residues. Germline CDR1 is MNHNY and CDR2 is SVGAGI (reference sequence). Deletions cut 6 bases from V and 9 bases from J, with 8 bases between. The CDR3 DNA is TGTGCCAGCAGCTACACATGGGAGCTGTTTTTT. This sequence encodes CASSYTWELFF.

The chain has TRBV5-6 and TRBJ1-1; TRBD1 might be the D (5 bases). The CDR3 covers 13 residues. Germline V lookup: CDR1 SGHDT, CDR2 YYEEEE. V dropped 2 bases and J dropped 3 bases, with 8 bases sitting between them. As DNA, the CDR3 is TGTGCCAGCAGCTTAGGGGTGTACACTGAAGCTTTCTTT. This codes for CASSLGVYTEAFF.

This sequence joins TRBV5-6 and TRBJ1-2; 9 bases are shared with TRBD1. CDR1 SGHDT and CDR2 YYEEEE come from the germline V gene. This CDR3 contains 13 residues. The trim removed 4 bases at V and 7 bases at J, leaving 5 bases unmatched. The CDR3 sequence is CASSLQGAGGYTF. The CDR3 DNA sequence: TGTGCCAGCAGCCTACAGGGGGCAGGTGGCTACACCTTC.

The rearrangement uses TRBV2 and TRBJ2-1, with D possibly being TRBD2 (6 bases). V was trimmed by 0 bases and J by 0 bases, leaving 6 bases between them. The CDR3 loop spans 15 amino acids. Germline loops: CDR1 SNHLY, CDR2 FYNNEI. CDR3 region: CASSEARGSYNEQFF. CDR3 nucleotides: TGTGCCAGCAGTGAAGCGCGGGGCTCCTACAATGAGCAGTTCTTC.

This clone showed up just a few times. The rearrangement joins TRBV6-5 to TRBJ1-1, with D possibly being TRBD1 (6 bases). Germline V lookup: CDR1 MNHEY, CDR2 SVGAGI. Trimming took 7 bases from V and 1 from J, leaving 7 bases between them. The CDR3 sequence is 12 residues long. The CDR3 nucleotides read TGTGCCAGCAAGACAGGGAACACTGAAGCTTTCTTT. Translation gives CASKTGNTEAFF.

The gene calls are TRBV11-2 and TRBJ2-2; D possibly corresponds to TRBD2 (5 bases). V was pared by 5 bases and J by 4 bases, with 8 bases between. CDR1 and CDR2 from the germline V gene are SGHAT and FQNNGV. The CDR3 is 13 amino acids. CDR3 sequence reads: CASSTGFTGELFF. CDR3 coding DNA: TGTGCCAGCAGCACGGGGTTCACCGGGGAGCTGTTTTTT.